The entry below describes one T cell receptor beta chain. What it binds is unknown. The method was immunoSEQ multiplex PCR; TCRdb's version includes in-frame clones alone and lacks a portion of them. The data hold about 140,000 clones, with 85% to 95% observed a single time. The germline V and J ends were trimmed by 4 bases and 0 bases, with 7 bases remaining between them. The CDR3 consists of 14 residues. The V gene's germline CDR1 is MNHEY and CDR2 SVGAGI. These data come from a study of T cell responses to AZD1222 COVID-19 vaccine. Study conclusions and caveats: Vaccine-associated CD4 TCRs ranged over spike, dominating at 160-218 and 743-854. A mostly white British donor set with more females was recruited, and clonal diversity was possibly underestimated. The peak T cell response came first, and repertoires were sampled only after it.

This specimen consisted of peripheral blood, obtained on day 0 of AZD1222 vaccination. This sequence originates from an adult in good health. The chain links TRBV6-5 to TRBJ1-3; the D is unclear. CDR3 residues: CASSLDFSGNTIYF. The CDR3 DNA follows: TGTGCCAGCAGTTTGGACTTCTCTGGAAACACCATATATTTT.